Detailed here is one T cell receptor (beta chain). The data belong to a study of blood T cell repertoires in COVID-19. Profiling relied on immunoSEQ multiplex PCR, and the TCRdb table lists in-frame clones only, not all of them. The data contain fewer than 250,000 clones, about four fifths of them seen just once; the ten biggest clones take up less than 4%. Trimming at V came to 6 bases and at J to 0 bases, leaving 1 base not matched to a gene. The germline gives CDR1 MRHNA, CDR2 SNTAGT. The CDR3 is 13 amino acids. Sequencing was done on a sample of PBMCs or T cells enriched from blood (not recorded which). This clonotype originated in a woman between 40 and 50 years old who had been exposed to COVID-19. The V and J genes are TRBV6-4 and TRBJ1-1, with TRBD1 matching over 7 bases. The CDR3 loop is CASRGQLNTEAFF. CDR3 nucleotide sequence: TGTGCCAGCAGGGGACAGTTGAACACTGAAGCTTTCTTT.